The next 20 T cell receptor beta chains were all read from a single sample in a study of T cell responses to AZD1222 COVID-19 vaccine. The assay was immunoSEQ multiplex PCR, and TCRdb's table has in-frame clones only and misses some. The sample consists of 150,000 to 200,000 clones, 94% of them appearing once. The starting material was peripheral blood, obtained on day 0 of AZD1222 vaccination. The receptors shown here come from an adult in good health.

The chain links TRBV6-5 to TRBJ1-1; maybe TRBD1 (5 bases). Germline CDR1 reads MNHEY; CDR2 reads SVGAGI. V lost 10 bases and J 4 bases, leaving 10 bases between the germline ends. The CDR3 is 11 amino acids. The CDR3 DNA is TGTGCCACCCGACAGACCACTGAAGCTTTCTTT. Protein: CATRQTTEAFF.

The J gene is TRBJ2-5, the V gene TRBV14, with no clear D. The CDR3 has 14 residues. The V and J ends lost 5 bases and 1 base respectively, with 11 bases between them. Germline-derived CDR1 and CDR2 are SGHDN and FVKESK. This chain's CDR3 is CASSFRGFQETQYF. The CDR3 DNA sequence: TGTGCCAGCAGCTTCAGAGGATTCCAAGAGACCCAGTACTTC.

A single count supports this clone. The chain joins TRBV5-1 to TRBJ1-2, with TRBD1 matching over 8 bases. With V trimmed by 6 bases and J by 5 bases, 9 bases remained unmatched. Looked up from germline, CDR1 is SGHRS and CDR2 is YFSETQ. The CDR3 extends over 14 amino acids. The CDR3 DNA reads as TGCGCCAGCAACCCTGGACAGGGCCCATATGGCTACACCTTC. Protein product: CASNPGQGPYGYTF.

The CDR3 nucleotides read TGTGCCAGCAGCCACAATTCACCCCTCCACTTT. Translation gives CASSHNSPLHF. This chain uses TRBV3-1 (or the pseudogene TRBV3-2) with TRBJ1-6; no clear D gene. Looked up from germline, CDR1 is LGHDT and CDR2 is YNNKEL (reference sequence). The CDR3 contains 11 residues. V gave up 3 bases and J gave up 7 bases, with 1 base separating them.

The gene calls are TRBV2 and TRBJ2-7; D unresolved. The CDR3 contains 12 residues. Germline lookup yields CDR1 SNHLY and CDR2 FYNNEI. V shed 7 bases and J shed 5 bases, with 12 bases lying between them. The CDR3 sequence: CASNMESDEQYF. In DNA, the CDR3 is TGTGCCAGCAACATGGAATCAGACGAGCAGTACTTC.

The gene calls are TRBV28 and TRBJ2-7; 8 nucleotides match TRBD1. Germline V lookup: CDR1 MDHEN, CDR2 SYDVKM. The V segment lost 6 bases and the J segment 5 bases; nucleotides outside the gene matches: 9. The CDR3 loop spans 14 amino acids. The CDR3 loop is CASSTWGQVNEQYF. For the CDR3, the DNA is TGTGCCAGCAGCACCTGGGGACAGGTGAACGAGCAGTACTTC.

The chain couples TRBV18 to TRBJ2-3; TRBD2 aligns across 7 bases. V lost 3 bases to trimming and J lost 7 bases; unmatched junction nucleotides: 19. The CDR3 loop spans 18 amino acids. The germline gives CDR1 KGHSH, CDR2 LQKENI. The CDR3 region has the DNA TGTGCCAGCTCACCCACGACTAATGCGGGAGTCATCTCCAATACGCAGTATTTT. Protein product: CASSPTTNAGVISNTQYF. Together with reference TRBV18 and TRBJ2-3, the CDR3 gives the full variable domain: NAGVMQNPRHLVRRRGQEARLRCSPMKGHSHVYWYRQLPEEGLKFMVYLQKENIIDESGMPKERFSAEFPKEGPSILRIQQVVRGDSAAYFCASSPTTNAGVISNTQYFGPGTRLTVL.

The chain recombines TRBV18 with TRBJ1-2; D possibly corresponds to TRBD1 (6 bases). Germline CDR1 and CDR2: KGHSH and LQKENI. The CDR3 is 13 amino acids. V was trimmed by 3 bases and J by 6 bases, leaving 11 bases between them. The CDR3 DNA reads TGTGCCAGCTCACCTACAGGGTCGGATGGCTACACCTTC. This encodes CASSPTGSDGYTF.

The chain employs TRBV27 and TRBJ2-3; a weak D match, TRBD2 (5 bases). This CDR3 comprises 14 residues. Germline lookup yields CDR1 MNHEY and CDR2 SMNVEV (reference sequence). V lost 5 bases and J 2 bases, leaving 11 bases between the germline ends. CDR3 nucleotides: TGTGCCAGCAGTAGACTAACCCCCACAGATACGCAGTATTTT. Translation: CASSRLTPTDTQYF.

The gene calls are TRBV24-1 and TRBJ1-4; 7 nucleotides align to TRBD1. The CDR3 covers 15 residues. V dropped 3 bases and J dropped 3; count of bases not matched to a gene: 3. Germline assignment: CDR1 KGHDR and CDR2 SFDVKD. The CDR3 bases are TGTGCCACCAGTGATCCGACAGGGCCTAATGAAAAACTGTTTTTT. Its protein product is CATSDPTGPNEKLFF.

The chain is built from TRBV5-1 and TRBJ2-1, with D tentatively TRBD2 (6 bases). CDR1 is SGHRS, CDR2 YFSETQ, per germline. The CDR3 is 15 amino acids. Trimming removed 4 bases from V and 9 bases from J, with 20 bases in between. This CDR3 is CASSNNGWGVGEQFF. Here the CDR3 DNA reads TGCGCCAGCAGCAATAACGGATGGGGGGTCGGTGAGCAGTTCTTC. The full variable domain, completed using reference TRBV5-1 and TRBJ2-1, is KAGVTQTPRYLIKTRGQQVTLSCSPISGHRSVSWYQQTPGQGLQFLFEYFSETQRNKGNFPGRFSGRQFSNSRSEMNVSTLELGDSALYLCASSNNGWGVGEQFFGPGTRLTVL.

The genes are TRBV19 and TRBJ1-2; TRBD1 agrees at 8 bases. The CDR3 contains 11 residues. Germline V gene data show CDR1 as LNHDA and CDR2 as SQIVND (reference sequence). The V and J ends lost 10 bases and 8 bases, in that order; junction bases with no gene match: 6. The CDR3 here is CATGQGGGYTF. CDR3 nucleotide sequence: TGTGCCACCGGACAGGGAGGCGGCTACACCTTC. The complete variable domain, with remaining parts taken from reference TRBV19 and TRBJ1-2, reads DGGITQSPKYLFRKEGQNVTLSCEQNLNHDAMYWYRQDPGQGLRLIYYSQIVNDFQKGDIAEGYSVSREKKESFPLTVTSAQKNPTAFYLCATGQGGGYTFGSGTRLTVV.

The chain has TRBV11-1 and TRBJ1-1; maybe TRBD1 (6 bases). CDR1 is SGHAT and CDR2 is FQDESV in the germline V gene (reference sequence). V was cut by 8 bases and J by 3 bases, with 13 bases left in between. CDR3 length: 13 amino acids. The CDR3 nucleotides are TGTGCCAGCTGGGGGCGGGCCCACACTGAAGCTTTCTTT. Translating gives CASWGRAHTEAFF.

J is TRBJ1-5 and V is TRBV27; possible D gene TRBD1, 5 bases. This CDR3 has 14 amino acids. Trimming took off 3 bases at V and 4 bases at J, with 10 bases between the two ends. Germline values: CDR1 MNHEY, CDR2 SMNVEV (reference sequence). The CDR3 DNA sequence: TGTGCCAGCAGTTTCGGACATAGTAATCAGCCCCAGCATTTT. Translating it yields CASSFGHSNQPQHF.

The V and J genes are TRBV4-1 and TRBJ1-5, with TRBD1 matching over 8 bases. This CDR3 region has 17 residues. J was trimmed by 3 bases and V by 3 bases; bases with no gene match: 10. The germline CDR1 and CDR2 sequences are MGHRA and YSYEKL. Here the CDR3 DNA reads TGCGCCAGCAGCCAGCAGGGCGGACAGGGAAACAATCAGCCCCAGCATTTT. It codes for CASSQQGGQGNNQPQHF.

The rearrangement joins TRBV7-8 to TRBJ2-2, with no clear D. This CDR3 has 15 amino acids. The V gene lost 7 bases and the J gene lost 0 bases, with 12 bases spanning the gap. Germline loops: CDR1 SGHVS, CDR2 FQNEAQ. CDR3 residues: CASTSLRANTGELFF. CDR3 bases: TGTGCCAGCACCTCTTTGCGAGCGAACACCGGGGAGCTGTTTTTT.

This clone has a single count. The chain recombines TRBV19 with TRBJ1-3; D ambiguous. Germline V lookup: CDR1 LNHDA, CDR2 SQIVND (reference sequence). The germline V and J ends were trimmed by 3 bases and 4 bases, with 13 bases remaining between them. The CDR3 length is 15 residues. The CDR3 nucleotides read TGTGCCAGTAGTATGGCCCCTGCCCCGGGAAACACCATATATTTT. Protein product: CASSMAPAPGNTIYF.

CDR3 coding DNA: TGTGCCAGCAGCCAAGGCCACGGGGTTGGCTCACCCCTCCACTTT. Translated, it gives CASSQGHGVGSPLHF. J is TRBJ1-6 and V is TRBV3-1 (or the pseudogene TRBV3-2); D unresolved. This CDR3 is built from 15 residues. Germline values: CDR1 LGHDT, CDR2 YNNKEL (reference sequence). Trimming shortened V by 1 base and J by 10 bases, and 14 bases separated the two germline ends.

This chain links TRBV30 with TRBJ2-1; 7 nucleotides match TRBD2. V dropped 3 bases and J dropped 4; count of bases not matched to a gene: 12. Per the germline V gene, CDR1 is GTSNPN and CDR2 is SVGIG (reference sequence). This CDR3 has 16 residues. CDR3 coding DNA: TGTGCCTGGAGCAAAGCGGGGCTAGCGGATTACAATGAGCAGTTCTTC. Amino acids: CAWSKAGLADYNEQFF.

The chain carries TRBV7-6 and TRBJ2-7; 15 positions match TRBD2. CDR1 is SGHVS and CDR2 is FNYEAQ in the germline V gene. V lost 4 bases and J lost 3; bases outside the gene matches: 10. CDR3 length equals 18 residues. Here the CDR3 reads CASSSRGTSGRLNYEQYF. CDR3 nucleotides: TGTGCCAGCAGCTCCAGGGGGACTAGCGGGAGGCTAAACTACGAGCAGTACTTC.